These 19 T cell receptor beta chains were all obtained from the same sample, sequenced in a study of blood T cell repertoires in COVID-19 (TCRdb year 2020). Libraries were made using the immunoSEQ multiplex PCR assay. As stored in TCRdb, this immuneACCESS dataset retains in-frame rearrangements with V and J assigned. A fraction of the clones does not appear; measured against another copy, unresolved V genes explain less than half of the discrepancy, and the remainder lacks a known reason. The sample yields some 140,000 clones; around 82% were counted once. In total, the top ten clones hold around 5.5% of the sample. Sequenced input: PBMCs or T cells enriched from blood (not recorded which). These TCRs come from a man aged 40-50 years with acute COVID-19.

The rearrangement links TRBV3-1 (or the pseudogene TRBV3-2) to TRBJ1-6, with 8 bases that match TRBD1. This CDR3 is built from 16 residues. CDR1 is LGHDT, CDR2 YNNKEL, per germline (reference sequence). V lost 4 bases and J lost 11; bases outside the gene matches: 13. The chain's CDR3 is CASSPLIQGAYTPLHF. CDR3 coding DNA: TGTGCCAGCAGCCCATTAATTCAGGGGGCTTATACACCCCTCCACTTT.

V is TRBV11-2 and J is TRBJ2-5; D uncertain. The CDR3 contains 13 residues. The V gene's germline CDR1 is SGHAT and CDR2 FQNNGV. V was cut by 1 base and J by 5 bases, with 8 bases left in between. CDR3 protein: CASSLVGVETQYF. The CDR3 coding sequence is TGTGCCAGCAGCTTAGTGGGCGTGGAGACCCAGTACTTC.

This clone was recorded once. The chain combines TRBV15 with TRBJ1-1; D is unresolved. Trimming left V 5 bases short and J 0 bases short, with 7 bases between. There are 13 residues in the CDR3. CDR1 LNHNV and CDR2 YYDKDF come from the germline V gene (reference sequence). In DNA, the CDR3 is TGTGCCACCAGCCCGGTTATGAACACTGAAGCTTTCTTT. Its translation: CATSPVMNTEAFF.

This clone turned up a few times. The gene calls are TRBV25-1 and TRBJ1-5; D unclear. The V gene's germline CDR1 is MGHDK and CDR2 SYGVNS. The CDR3 has 16 residues. Trimming took off 7 bases at V and 4 bases at J, with 20 bases between the two ends. In DNA form, the CDR3 reads TGTGCCAGCATCCCTCGTGGGCGAAGGTTTAATCAGCCCCAGCATTTT. This sequence encodes CASIPRGRRFNQPQHF.

The CDR3 sequence is CATSGGTETQYF. The DNA of the CDR3 is TGTGCCACCAGCGGGGGGACGGAGACCCAGTACTTC. The chain has TRBV15 and TRBJ2-5; D might be TRBD2 (6 bases). CDR3 size: 12 residues. Trimming pared 5 bases from V and 5 bases from J, leaving 9 bases between. CDR1 is LNHNV and CDR2 is YYDKDF in the germline V gene (reference sequence).

The V call is TRBV6-5, the J call TRBJ1-2, with 7 bases fitting TRBD1. The CDR3 is 13 residues long. From germline, CDR1 is MNHEY and CDR2 SVGAGI. Trimming took 6 bases from V and 2 from J; bases not matched to a gene: 3. The CDR3 sequence is CASRGQPNYGYTF. CDR3 coding DNA: TGTGCCAGCAGGGGACAGCCGAACTATGGCTACACCTTC.

This clone turned up a few times. This chain uses TRBV30 with TRBJ1-1; 9 bases are shared with TRBD1. Per the germline V gene, CDR1 is GTSNPN and CDR2 is SVGIG (reference sequence). This CDR3 contains 15 residues. J was trimmed by 6 bases and V by 2 bases; bases with no gene match: 10. CDR3 region: CAWSSPGTGSSEAFF. Written as DNA, the CDR3 is TGTGCCTGGAGTTCCCCCGGGACAGGGTCATCTGAAGCTTTCTTT. Variable domain in full (rest from reference TRBV30 and TRBJ1-1): SQTIHQWPATLVQPVGSPLSLECTVEGTSNPNLYWYRQAAGRGLQLLFYSVGIGQISSEVPQNLSASRPQDRQFILSSKKLLLSDSGFYLCAWSSPGTGSSEAFFGQGTRLTVV.

The chain carries TRBV7-9 and TRBJ1-6; D possibly corresponds to TRBD1 (5 bases). Germline CDR1 SEHNR, CDR2 FQNEAQ (reference sequence). The CDR3 contains 18 residues. Trimming pared 0 bases from V and 7 bases from J, leaving 19 bases between. The CDR3 DNA sequence: TGTGCCAGCAGCTTAGCGCTAGGGGCGCCGGGCCAAAATTCACCCCTCCACTTT. The encoded protein is CASSLALGAPGQNSPLHF.

The rearrangement links TRBV6-2 or TRBV6-3 to TRBJ2-5; TRBD1 matches at 8 bases. This CDR3 has 17 residues. The V gene's germline CDR1 is MNHEY and CDR2 SVGEGT. J was trimmed by 2 bases and V by 5 bases; bases with no gene match: 13. CDR3 residues: CASSRPSRDRRQETQYF. CDR3 DNA: TGTGCCAGCAGTCGGCCGAGCCGGGACAGGAGGCAAGAGACCCAGTACTTC.

Here the CDR3 reads CASSSLDYASTDTQYF. CDR3 bases: TGTGCCAGCAGTTCCCTGGACTATGCTAGCACAGATACGCAGTATTTT. The chain carries TRBV27 and TRBJ2-3, with D possibly being TRBD2 (6 bases). The CDR3 spans 16 residues. CDR1 and CDR2 from the germline V gene are MNHEY and SMNVEV (reference sequence). Trimming removed 4 bases at V and 0 bases at J, with 14 bases between.

The J gene is TRBJ2-7, the V gene TRBV9; 8 positions agree with TRBD2. The junction had 3 bases not matched to a gene; V was cut back by 2 bases and J by 2 bases. Germline V CDR1 and CDR2: SGDLS, YYNGEE. This CDR3 comprises 14 residues. The chain's CDR3 is CASSVSGGPYEQYF. For the CDR3, the DNA is TGTGCCAGCAGCGTCTCGGGAGGGCCCTACGAGCAGTACTTC.

CDR3 sequence: CASSYLGQDGYEQYF. CDR3 nucleotide sequence: TGTGCCAGCAGTTACTTGGGACAGGATGGCTACGAGCAGTACTTC. V gene TRBV6-2 or TRBV6-3 combines with J gene TRBJ2-7; 8 bases align to TRBD1. Germline CDR1 reads MNHEY; CDR2 reads SVGEGT. This CDR3 spans 15 amino acids. The ends lost 1 base at V and 3 bases at J; junction bases unmatched: 5.

The chain employs TRBV20-1 and TRBJ2-5; D remains ambiguous. V lost 2 bases and J 10 bases, leaving 11 bases between the germline ends. CDR3 length: 11 amino acids. The germline CDR1 and CDR2 sequences are DFQATT and SNEGSKA (reference sequence). The CDR3 nucleotides read TGCAGTGCTAGAAGGCCGCTAGACCAGTACTTC. Its translation is CSARRPLDQYF.

V is TRBV10-3 and J is TRBJ1-1; maybe TRBD1 (5 bases). Trimming removed 1 base at V and 1 base at J, with 10 bases between. Per germline, CDR1 ENHRY and CDR2 SYGVKD. This CDR3 has 15 residues. CDR3 amino acids: CAISEWEGPNTEAFF. Written as DNA, the CDR3 is TGTGCCATCAGTGAGTGGGAGGGGCCGAACACTGAAGCTTTCTTT.

The genes are TRBV5-1 and TRBJ2-5; 7 positions agree with TRBD2. V lost 2 bases and J lost 3; bases outside the gene matches: 1. Germline V lookup: CDR1 SGHRS, CDR2 YFSETQ. The CDR3 covers 13 residues. The CDR3 nucleotides read TGCGCCAGCAGCTTTCGGGAGGAAGAGACCCAGTACTTC. It codes for CASSFREEETQYF.

The genes are TRBV28 and TRBJ2-7; D uncertain. Germline CDR1 MDHEN, CDR2 SYDVKM. The germline V and J ends were trimmed by 3 bases and 5 bases, with 14 bases remaining between them. The CDR3 spans 14 residues. The CDR3: CASSLQAGFDEQYF. DNA of the CDR3: TGTGCCAGCAGTTTGCAGGCCGGATTCGACGAGCAGTACTTC.

The J gene is TRBJ1-2, the V gene TRBV20-1; perhaps TRBD1 as D (5 bases). The V end lost 3 bases, the J end lost 8 bases, and 16 bases lay between the germline ends. The CDR3 extends over 13 amino acids. Germline V gene data show CDR1 as DFQATT and CDR2 as SNEGSKA (reference sequence). The CDR3 here is CSASRFGREGYTF. The DNA of the CDR3 is TGCAGTGCTAGTCGGTTCGGCAGGGAAGGCTACACCTTC.

This clone was seen once. The chain has TRBV10-3 and TRBJ2-3; 10 bases align to TRBD1. The CDR3 runs to 16 residues. Germline CDR1 is ENHRY and CDR2 is SYGVKD. V dropped 8 bases and J dropped 8; count of bases not matched to a gene: 16. The DNA for the CDR3 is TGTGCCATCGGACTCCGGGACAGGGGTCTCCCCGGTACGCAGTATTTT. Its protein product is CAIGLRDRGLPGTQYF.

V and J are TRBV27 and TRBJ1-1; D may be TRBD1 (5 bases). The V end was cut by 7 bases, the J end by 0 bases, with 21 bases between. The CDR3 consists of 17 residues. In germline, CDR1 is MNHEY, CDR2 SMNVEV (reference sequence). CDR3 nucleotides: TGTGCCAGCACCCCGTTTGGGGGAGGGGTTATGAACACTGAAGCTTTCTTT. The encoded protein is CASTPFGGGVMNTEAFF.